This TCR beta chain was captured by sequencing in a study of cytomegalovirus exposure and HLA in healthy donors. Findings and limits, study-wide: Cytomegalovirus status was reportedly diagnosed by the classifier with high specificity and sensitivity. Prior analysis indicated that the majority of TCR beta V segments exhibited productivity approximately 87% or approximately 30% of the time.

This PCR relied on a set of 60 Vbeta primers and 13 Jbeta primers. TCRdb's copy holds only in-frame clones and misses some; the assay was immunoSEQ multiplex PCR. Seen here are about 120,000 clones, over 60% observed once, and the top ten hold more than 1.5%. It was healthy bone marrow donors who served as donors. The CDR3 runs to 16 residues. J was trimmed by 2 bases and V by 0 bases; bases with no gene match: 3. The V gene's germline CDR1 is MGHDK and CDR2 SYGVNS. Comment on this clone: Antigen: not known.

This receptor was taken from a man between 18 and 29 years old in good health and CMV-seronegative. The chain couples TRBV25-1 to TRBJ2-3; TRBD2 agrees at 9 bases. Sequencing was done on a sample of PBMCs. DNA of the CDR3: TGTGCCAGCAGTGAATATAGGACTAGCGACACAGATACGCAGTATTTT. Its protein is CASSEYRTSDTDTQYF.